The rows below give T cell receptor beta chains drawn from one sample of a study of T cell repertoires in cytomegalovirus infection. From the reads, TCRdb called clonotypes with MiXCR, one entry per CDR3 protein. The table has 200,000 or so distinct CDR3 sequences, roughly 19% seen once. Sequenced input: PBMCs. Every receptor here comes from a human donor in good health (CMV status not recorded). Some clones in this sample may be carry-over from other donors' samples. The CDR3 runs from the conserved cysteine through the conserved F or W. A D gene is named only where the DNA matches it firmly. A row's size may be missing; if present it is once, few, many or a size class.

.	TRBV3-1	TRBJ1-1	many	TGTGCCAGCAGACTCAATTCACAGGGAAACACTGAAGCTTTCTTT	CASRLNSQGNTEAFF
.	TRBV14	TRBJ1-1	few	TGTGCCAGCAGCCAAGATATCAAGATAGTATACAGCACGAACACTGAAGCTTTCTTT	CASSQDIKIVYSTNTEAFF
.	TRBV3-1	TRBJ2-1	.	TGTGCCAGCAGCCAAGCCCTAAGCCCAGGGCCTTATGAGCAGTTCTTC	CASSQALSPGPYEQFF
.	TRBV11-3	TRBJ1-2	.	TGTGCCAGCAGCTTAGGTTTCGGCTATGGCTACACCTTC	CASSLGFGYGYTF
.	TRBV12-3/TRBV12-4	TRBJ2-2	.	TGTGCCAGCAGCAGGACAGGTGGGGAGGCCGGGGAGCTGTTTTTT	CASSRTGGEAGELFF
.	TRBV6-6	TRBJ2-7	.	TGTGCCACAGATAGCGCCTTGAGCGGCGAGCAGTACTTC	CATDSALSGEQYF
.	TRBV4-1	TRBJ1-5	.	TGCGCCAGCAGCCGAGCACAGGGCCTTCAGCCCCAGCATTTT	CASSRAQGLQPQHF
.	TRBV7-9	TRBJ2-7	.	TGTGCCAGCAGCTTCAGGCACGAGCAGTACTTC	CASSFRHEQYF
TRBD1	TRBV12-3/TRBV12-4	TRBJ1-5	few	TGTGCCAGCAGGGGACAGGGTGAGGGTCAGCCCCAGCATTTT	CASRGQGEGQPQHF
TRBD1	TRBV10-3	TRBJ2-2	.	TGTGCCATCAGTACCGGGACAGGGAACACCGGGGAGCTGTTTTTT	CAISTGTGNTGELFF
TRBD2	TRBV11-3	TRBJ2-1	.	TGTGCCAGCAGACTAGCGGGAGGATACGATGAGCAGTTCTTC	CASRLAGGYDEQFF
.	TRBV20-1	TRBJ1-2	.	TGCAGTGCTATAGACCCTAACTATGGCTACACCTTC	CSAIDPNYGYTF
.	TRBV20-1	TRBJ2-3	.	TGCAGTGCGTCCCCTGGAGGGAATACGCAGTATTTT	CSASPGGNTQYF
.	TRBV6-8	TRBJ2-1	.	TGTGCCAGCAGAGGGCCCCAAGGAAAGTTCTTC	CASRGPQGKFF
.	TRBV11-2	TRBJ2-7	few	TGTGCCAGCAGCCCGAGGGGTCGTGGGGGCGAGCAGTACTTC	CASSPRGRGGEQYF
TRBD2	TRBV6-5	TRBJ2-5	few	TGTGCCAGCAGTTTACTAGCGGTGAGAGAGACCCAGTACTTC	CASSLLAVRETQYF
.	TRBV5-1	TRBJ1-3	.	TGCGCCAGCAGCCGTCAAGGCGGGGGGCAAACGGGATTTGGAAACACCATATATTTT	CASSRQGGGQTGFGNTIYF
TRBD1	TRBV12-3/TRBV12-4	TRBJ1-2	.	TGTGCCAGCAGTTTATACCCGGGACAGCGGTACTATGGCTACACCTTC	CASSLYPGQRYYGYTF
TRBD1	TRBV6-6	TRBJ1-2	few	TGTGCCAGCAGTTACCGGGACAGGGCTAACTATGGCTACACCTTC	CASSYRDRANYGYTF
TRBD2	TRBV6-2/TRBV6-3	TRBJ2-3	few	TGTGCCAGCAGTCGCGGCGGGAGGGACACAGATACGCAGTATTTT	CASSRGGRDTDTQYF
.	TRBV5-4	TRBJ2-3	few	TGTGCCAGCAGCCCCGGGACTCCCGGCACAGATACGCAGTATTTT	CASSPGTPGTDTQYF
.	TRBV5-6	TRBJ2-3	once	TGTGCCAGCAGCTTCGTCCCGGTCCGGGCCGATACGCAGTATTTT	CASSFVPVRADTQYF
.	TRBV28	TRBJ2-7	few	TGTGCCAGCAGAAAAGGGAAGGACAGCTACGAGCAGTACTTC	CASRKGKDSYEQYF
TRBD1	TRBV7-9	TRBJ2-2	.	TGTGCCAGCAGCTACGGCGGGGGACAGGGGTTCGGGGAGCTGTTTTTT	CASSYGGGQGFGELFF
.	TRBV7-2	TRBJ2-3	.	TGTGCCAGCAGTAGACCTGGGGGAGATACGCAGTATTTT	CASSRPGGDTQYF
TRBD2	TRBV7-2	TRBJ2-7	.	TGTGCCAGCAGCTTAGCGGGTCGAGCGGGAGACGAGCAGTACTTC	CASSLAGRAGDEQYF
.	TRBV7-6	TRBJ2-3	many	TGTGCCAGCAGCTTAAAGTGGCGTTCTGCCGGGAGAGGCACAGATACGCAGTATTTT	CASSLKWRSAGRGTDTQYF
TRBD1	TRBV4-1	TRBJ1-2	.	TGCGCCAGCAGCCCCTTGTGGACAGGACCTTGGGGCTACACCTTC	CASSPLWTGPWGYTF
.	TRBV7-2	TRBJ2-2	many	TGTGCCAGCCGAAGAGGGACCGGGGAGCTGTTTTTT	CASRRGTGELFF
.	TRBV5-1	TRBJ2-1	few	TGCGCCAGCAGCTTAAAACCGGATGAGCAGTTCTTC	CASSLKPDEQFF
.	TRBV7-3	TRBJ2-3	few	TGTGCCAGCAGCTCGGAGGGGTGGGGGACAGATACGCAGTATTTT	CASSSEGWGTDTQYF
.	TRBV25-1	TRBJ2-7	few	TGTGCCAGCAGTCAGGCGGTGGGCAGCTCCTACGAGCAGTACTTC	CASSQAVGSSYEQYF
TRBD2	TRBV7-2	TRBJ2-1	many	TGTGCCAGCAGCTCGGGACTAGCCTCCAATGAGCAGTTCTTC	CASSSGLASNEQFF
.	TRBV28	TRBJ1-1	.	TGTGCCAGCAGTTTATCGTCCCAGGGAGGGAGTGAAGCTTTCTTT	CASSLSSQGGSEAFF
TRBD1	TRBV7-2	TRBJ2-1	.	TGTGCCAGCAGCTTAGGGGGCCGAGCGCCGGGACAGGGAGGCTTC	CASSLGGRAPGQGGF
TRBD1	TRBV7-9	TRBJ1-2	.	TGTGCCAGCAGCCCCGCGCCGGGACAGCCTCGTGGCTACACCTTC	CASSPAPGQPRGYTF
TRBD1	TRBV5-1	TRBJ2-7	.	TGCGCCAGCAGCGCCAGACAGGGGGAAGCCTACGAGCAGTACTTC	CASSARQGEAYEQYF
.	TRBV5-4	TRBJ1-2	.	TGTGCCAGCAGCCCCCGGGATTATAACTATGGCTACACCTTC	CASSPRDYNYGYTF
.	TRBV7-2	TRBJ2-7	many	TGTGCCAGCAGCAACGGACCCTCCTACGAGCAGTACTTC	CASSNGPSYEQYF
.	TRBV19	TRBJ1-2	.	TGTGCCAGTAGGGGCTCGCCGGTGAACTATGGCTACACCTTC	CASRGSPVNYGYTF
.	TRBV7-3	TRBJ1-5	many	TGTGCCAGCAGTAGGGGACGCAATCAGCCCCAGCATTTT	CASSRGRNQPQHF
TRBD1	TRBV12-3/TRBV12-4	TRBJ2-7	few	TGTGCCAGCAGTTTAGGACAGGGGACCTACGAGCAGTACTTC	CASSLGQGTYEQYF
TRBD1	TRBV25-1	TRBJ2-4	.	TGTGCCAGCTCTACCGGGACAGGGAGGCTAGCGGAGAAAAACATTCAGTACTTC	CASSTGTGRLAEKNIQYF
.	TRBV7-2	TRBJ2-2	few	TGTGCCAGCAGCGCCGTCGTGTACACCGGGGAGCTGTTTTTT	CASSAVVYTGELFF
.	TRBV29-1	TRBJ2-1	.	TGCAGCGTCGGCTGGTCGGCGGCGAGCTACAATGAGCAGTTCTTC	CSVGWSAASYNEQFF
.	TRBV11-2	TRBJ2-1	.	TGTGCCAGCAGCTTAGGCCTTCCTCCCTCCAGACAGCTTAAGAGCTCCTACAATGAGCAGTTCTTC	CASSLGLPPSRQLKSSYNEQFF
.	TRBV19	TRBJ1-5	.	TGTGCCAGTAGCCAGGGAAACAATCAGCCCCAGCATTTT	CASSQGNNQPQHF
.	TRBV12-3/TRBV12-4	TRBJ1-6	few	TGTGCCAGCAGTCCGAGGGCCATATCACCCCTCCACTTT	CASSPRAISPLHF
.	TRBV12-3/TRBV12-4	TRBJ2-2	.	TGTGCCAGCCTCCAGTCTGGGTTCCACGGGGAGCTGTTTTTT	CASLQSGFHGELFF
TRBD1	TRBV7-4	TRBJ2-7	.	TGTGCCAGCAGCCGGTTTGGGACAGCTTACGAGCAGTACTTC	CASSRFGTAYEQYF
.	TRBV7-9	TRBJ1-1	many	TGTGCCAGCAGCAAGGGGGACACTGAAGCTTTCTTT	CASSKGDTEAFF
TRBD1	TRBV7-2	TRBJ2-7	many	TGTGCCAGCAGACCTTGGACAGGGGGCTACGAGCAGTACTTC	CASRPWTGGYEQYF
TRBD2	TRBV5-4	TRBJ2-1	few	TGTGCCAGCAGAGGACTAGCGGGAGAAACCAATGAGCAGTTCTTC	CASRGLAGETNEQFF